This T cell receptor beta chain was obtained from a study of T cells expressing NK-cell markers. The CDR3 extends over 14 amino acids. Looked up from germline, CDR1 is LGHDT and CDR2 is YNNKEL (reference sequence). Study-level points and caveats: Of the CD8+ T cell pool in several donors, about 1.0-7.0% was accounted for by dominant NKG2C+ clonotypes.

From the 5' RACE reads, TCRdb lists one entry per CDR3 protein and no DNA. The sample has about 550,000 distinct CDR3 sequences. Comments on this clonotype: Its antigen is undetermined.

Sequenced sample: blood T cells: a sorted CD56 or NKG2C T cell subset, CD4+ or CD8+ T cells, or bulk PBMC T cells (not recorded which). This TCR came from a man aged 18 to 30 in good health. The V and J genes are TRBV3-1 and TRBJ2-1. CDR3 protein: CASSHRWANNEQFF.